Presented here are 3 T cell receptor beta chains from one specimen sequenced in a study of Siglec-9 on CD8 T cells in melanoma. Sequencing used immunoSEQ multiplex PCR; TCRdb keeps in-frame clones, though not all of them. The repertoire includes approximately 35,000 clones, approximately 83% of them detected once, and over 1.5% sits in the top ten. Sequenced sample: Siglec-9- CD8+ T cells sorted from blood. Receptor source: a human donor in good health.

This chain joins TRBV28 and TRBJ2-4, with D possibly matching TRBD2 (6 bases). The CDR3 has 16 amino acids. The germline gives CDR1 MDHEN, CDR2 SYDVKM. The ends were cut back, 5 bases at V and 3 bases at J, with 17 bases in the middle. The CDR3 reads CASSIFSGLGKNIQYF. For the CDR3, the DNA is TGTGCCAGCAGTATCTTTAGCGGATTAGGCAAAAACATTCAGTACTTC.

This CDR3 reads CASSALDRWSLFF. The CDR3 nucleotides read TGTGCCAGCAGCGCGTTGGACAGATGGTCGCTGTTTTTT. The rearrangement links TRBV7-9 to TRBJ1-4, with D perhaps TRBD1 (6 bases). Germline V gives CDR1 SEHNR, CDR2 FQNEAQ (reference sequence). Trimming stripped 5 bases from V and 14 bases from J, with 18 bases between. There are 13 residues in the CDR3.

The chain carries TRBV6-1 and TRBJ1-1; D might be TRBD1 (5 bases). The CDR3 is 15 residues long. Germline V lookup: CDR1 MNHNS, CDR2 SASEGT. V gave up 5 bases and J gave up 0 bases, with 13 bases separating them. The chain's CDR3 is CASSPSDTLNTEAFF. For the CDR3, the DNA is TGTGCCAGCAGTCCCTCGGACACCTTGAACACTGAAGCTTTCTTT.